A single sample gave rise to the 10 T cell receptor beta chains below, sequenced in a study of blood T cells in healthy people across ages. The authors ran a second PCR of 7 to 11 cycles using a sample-barcoded 5' primer and a J-beta primer mix. TCRdb reanalysed the 5' RACE reads using MiXCR and keeps one entry per CDR3 protein. Counted here are 700,000 to 1,000,000 distinct CDR3 sequences, roughly 44% occurring once; the ten biggest clones make up under 20%. The sample consisted of blood. These receptor sequences come from a man between 60 and 75 years old in good health.

In nucleotides, the CDR3 is TGTGCCTGGAGTGGCGGCCACCCTAGCACAGATACGCAGTATTTT. It yields the protein CAWSGGHPSTDTQYF. The chain is built from TRBV30 and TRBJ2-3; no definite D call. The CDR3 runs 15 residues. Germline V CDR1 and CDR2: GTSNPN, SVGIG (reference sequence). Trimming shortened V by 1 base and J by 0 bases, and 11 bases separated the two germline ends. Based on the CDR3 plus reference TRBV30 and TRBJ2-3, the full variable domain is SQTIHQWPATLVQPVGSPLSLECTVEGTSNPNLYWYRQAAGRGLQLLFYSVGIGQISSEVPQNLSASRPQDRQFILSSKKLLLSDSGFYLCAWSGGHPSTDTQYFGPGTRLTVL.

This rearrangement joins TRBV30 to TRBJ1-1; 8 bases agree with TRBD1. CDR1 GTSNPN and CDR2 SVGIG come from the germline V gene (reference sequence). V lost 8 bases and J lost 4; bases outside the gene matches: 9. The CDR3 length is 13 residues. This chain's CDR3 is CAQTTGVVTEAFF. CDR3 nucleotides: TGTGCCCAAACGACAGGGGTGGTCACTGAAGCTTTCTTT.

J is TRBJ1-5 and V is TRBV3-1; the D is unclear. This CDR3 contains 15 residues. The germline gives CDR1 LGHDT, CDR2 YNNKEL (reference sequence). V shed 0 bases and J shed 2 bases, with 8 bases lying between them. In nucleotides, the CDR3 is TGTGCCAGCAGCCAAGATGGGGAGGGCAATCAGCCCCAGCATTTT. This codes for CASSQDGEGNQPQHF.

The chain is built from TRBV11-3 and TRBJ2-7, with 9 bases lining up with TRBD1. V shed 5 bases and J 4 bases; nucleotides not matched to a gene: 12. CDR3 length equals 16 residues. CDR1 and CDR2 (germline): SGHNT, YENEEA. The DNA for the CDR3 is TGTGCCAGCAGCCGAATTACCGGGACAGGGATTTACGAGCAGTACTTC. It encodes CASSRITGTGIYEQYF.

The sample holds a few counts of this clonotype. The chain carries TRBV29-1 and TRBJ1-1; possible D gene TRBD1, 5 bases. Germline loops: CDR1 SQVTM, CDR2 ANQGSEA. The CDR3 totals 13 residues. The V and J ends lost 1 base and 7 bases respectively, with 13 bases between them. The CDR3 region is CSVEVRGFREAFF. The CDR3 DNA reads as TGCAGCGTTGAAGTGAGGGGTTTCCGTGAAGCTTTCTTT. Looking up the rest from reference TRBV29-1 and TRBJ1-1 gives the full variable domain: SAVISQKPSRDICQRGTSLTIQCQVDSQVTMMFWYRQQPGQSLTLIATANQGSEATYESGFVIDKFPISRPNLTFSTLTVSNMSPEDSSIYLCSVEVRGFREAFFGQGTRLTVV.

In its sample, this clonotype was seen once. The chain combines TRBV7-9 with TRBJ1-5; perhaps TRBD1 as D (5 bases). The CDR3 spans 17 residues. Trimming took off 5 bases at V and 4 bases at J, with 21 bases between the two ends. CDR1 and CDR2 from the germline V gene are SEHNR and FQNEAQ (reference sequence). The CDR3 nucleotides are TGTGCCAGCAGCCCACCACTTGTGGGGCAGAAGAATCAGCCCCAGCATTTT. Amino acids: CASSPPLVGQKNQPQHF.

This clonotype was detected a few times. The genes are TRBV5-1 and TRBJ2-7, with 7 nucleotides matching TRBD2. The CDR3 is 14 residues long. Unmatched junction bases numbered 6, after V lost 5 bases and J lost 1 base. Germline values: CDR1 SGHRS, CDR2 YFSETQ. The CDR3 here is CASSPGEGSYEQYF. The CDR3 region has the DNA TGCGCCAGCAGTCCCGGGGAGGGGTCCTACGAGCAGTACTTC.

V usage is TRBV5-5 and J usage is TRBJ2-3, with no clear D. This CDR3 comprises 11 residues. With 4 bases removed from V and 10 bases from J, the gap between germline ends came to 10 bases. Germline CDR1 and CDR2: SGHKS and YYEKEE (reference sequence). The CDR3 DNA sequence: TGTGCCAGCAGCGAGAACCGTCCGCAGTATTTT. As protein: CASSENRPQYF.

This clonotype was seen only a few times. The chain recombines TRBV27 with TRBJ2-7, with 7 bases matching TRBD1. The CDR3 is 13 residues long. Germline V gene lookup returns CDR1 MNHEY and CDR2 SMNVEV (reference sequence). V lost 1 base to trimming and J lost 6 bases; unmatched junction nucleotides: 3. Here the CDR3 reads CASSLFDRAEQYF. DNA for the CDR3: TGTGCCAGCAGTTTATTCGACAGGGCCGAGCAGTACTTC.

This clonotype was recorded once. A read error is possible here, since a much larger clone lies one base away. V usage is TRBV2 and J usage is TRBJ2-1; TRBD1 matches 8 bases. V shed 3 bases, J shed 6 bases, and the junction held 10 bases outside the gene matches. In germline, CDR1 is SNHLY, CDR2 FYNNEI. The CDR3 runs 16 residues. CDR3 DNA: TGTGCCAGCAGTGACTTTTCAGGGGGCGAGCGCAATGAGCAGTTCTTC. This translates into CASSDFSGGERNEQFF.